This T cell receptor (beta chain) derives from a study of a mutant IDH1 vaccine in newly diagnosed glioma. Study-level information: Vaccination followed radiotherapy alone by 4-6 weeks, or accompanied temozolomide cycles. Study conclusions and caveats: Changes to the top peripheral T cell clonotypes appeared unrelated to pseudoprogression.

Germline CDR1 and CDR2: MNHEY and SVGAGI. The CDR3 spans 15 residues. Trimming removed 2 bases from V and 0 bases from J, with 10 bases in between. Time point reported: week 35, safety follow-up. Every vaccine dose comprised 300 ug of mutant IDH1 20-mer peptide plus topical imiquimod. Turning to this clone: What it binds is unknown.

Profiling relied on immunoSEQ multiplex PCR, and the TCRdb table lists in-frame clones only, not all of them. The table lists around 60,000 clones, around 84% of them singletons. This material consisted of PBMCs, taken from a glioma patient whose treatment included an IDH1 peptide vaccine. This receptor was obtained from a young man with glioma. This chain joins TRBV6-5 and TRBJ1-1; possible D gene TRBD1, 5 bases. CDR3 sequence: CASSYEGALNTEAFF. In DNA form, the CDR3 reads TGTGCCAGCAGTTACGAAGGGGCCCTGAACACTGAAGCTTTCTTT.